The 4 T cell receptor beta chains below come from one sample, sequenced in a study of blood T cells in healthy people across ages. A sample-barcoded 5' primer and a J-beta primer mix were used in a second PCR of roughly 7 to 11 cycles. Each CDR3 protein gets one entry after TCRdb re-called the 5' RACE reads with MiXCR. The sample has around 1,600,000 distinct CDR3 sequences, approximately 42% seen once. Source material: blood. The receptors stem from a woman aged 18-29 years in good health.

This clonotype was recorded many times. One end of the junction varies from germline; a read error may be responsible. J is TRBJ2-1 and V is TRBV5-1; D might be TRBD2 (6 bases). Germline values: CDR1 SGHRS, CDR2 YFSETQ. This CDR3 region has 16 residues. CDR3 region: CASSLAVTGSYNEQFF. DNA for the CDR3: TGTGCCAGCAGCTTAGCGGTTACTGGGTCCTACAATGAGCAGTTCTTC.

The chain links TRBV4-3 to TRBJ2-2; weak D call: TRBD2 (6 bases). The germline gives CDR1 LGHNA, CDR2 YSLEER. The CDR3 has 16 residues. Trimming stripped 4 bases from V and 0 bases from J, with 12 bases between. In nucleotides, the CDR3 is TGCGCCAGCAGCCCCGTCGGCGGGACGAACACCGGGGAGCTGTTTTTT. It codes for CASSPVGGTNTGELFF.

Ten or more counts support this clonotype. This chain joins TRBV27 and TRBJ1-2; maybe TRBD1 (5 bases). The CDR3 runs 13 residues. V gave up 6 bases and J gave up 3 bases, with 11 bases separating them. Looked up from germline, CDR1 is MNHEY and CDR2 is SMNVEV (reference sequence). The CDR3: CASSPGTYYGYTF. The CDR3 DNA is TGTGCCAGCAGCCCCGGGACTTACTATGGCTACACCTTC.

The V and J genes are TRBV6-6 and TRBJ1-1; 8 bases match TRBD1. The CDR3 totals 13 residues. Germline loops: CDR1 MNHNY, CDR2 SVGAGI (reference sequence). V lost 4 bases, J lost 5 bases, and 3 bases stayed unmatched. In nucleotides, the CDR3 is TGTGCCAGCAGTTGGGACAGGAGTACTGAAGCTTTCTTT. Amino acids: CASSWDRSTEAFF.